The present entry profiles one T cell receptor beta chain with its context. Ten or more counts support this clonotype. No cognate antigen has been identified for it. The sample holds no much larger clone one base away, and base qualities are not on file. This specimen comes from a study of early T cells in non-severe SARS-CoV-2 infection (dated by TCRdb to the early 2020s). Study-wide context: Bulk RNA from unsorted whole blood was used for TCR sequencing, so alpha and beta chains could not be paired.

Broad study findings and their caveats: Matching against VDJdb was skewed toward anti-spike CD8 responses, likely underestimated virus-specific expansions, and missed private and CD4 specificities.

The method was 5' RACE. TCRdb names NextSeq 500 as the instrument used. Unique molecular identifiers were attached to individual cDNA molecules in the TCR library protocol so that sequencing error and PCR bias could be corrected. Both TCR alpha and beta chains were sequenced, and tight co-correlation was observed between alpha and beta sequence abundances in each sample. In the original analysis: Decombinator V4 was used to annotate TCR sequences for V gene, J gene and CDR3. TCRs were defined as expanded if a significant change between any two time points was detected under a Poisson model with p below 0.0001. TCR abundances were normalised to the total number of TCRs sequenced per sample and were expressed as counts per million. MAIT TCRs were defined by TRAV1-2 paired with TRAJ12, TRAJ20 or TRAJ33, and iNKT TCRs by TRAV10 paired with TRAJ18. VDJdb, accessed 1 November 2021, was searched for CMV, EBV and SARS-CoV-2 annotated TCRs, with TCRs annotated for multiple antigens excluded. TCRdb applied fastp at Q25 and MiXCR to the public reads, then kept only in-frame beta chains. One record per CDR3 amino acid sequence lists the most common genes and DNA. The V and J calls and clone size are TCRdb's, not the authors'. A total of roughly 54,000 distinct CDR3 sequences appear in this sample, roughly 5.5% of them only once. The top ten hold roughly 7% of the sample.

The study was a case-control design nested within a healthcare worker cohort in London, UK, with weekly nasopharyngeal swab PCR tests and blood sampling. Healthcare workers were recruited during the week of the UK lockdown, between 23 and 31 March 2020, and followed weekly for up to roughly 15 weeks. CDR1 and CDR2 are read off the germline V gene as SGDLS and YYNGEE. The CDR3 sequence holds 16 residues, the cysteine and phenylalanine included. Only the CDR3 part of the read is kept: 48 bases, read in frame from the first base. V has 1 base trimmed and J has 1 base trimmed; junction bases matching no gene number 4.

This clonotype originated in an adult who was a healthcare worker with PCR-confirmed SARS-CoV-2 infection or an uninfected control (not recorded which). The chain was built from TRBV9 and TRBJ2-3; TRBD1 fits 9 bases in the junction. The sample consisted of whole blood. The CDR3 has the sequence CASSVRRQGGTDTQYF. The DNA is as follows: TGTGCCAGCAGCGTAAGAAGACAGGGGGGCACAGATACGCAGTATTTT.